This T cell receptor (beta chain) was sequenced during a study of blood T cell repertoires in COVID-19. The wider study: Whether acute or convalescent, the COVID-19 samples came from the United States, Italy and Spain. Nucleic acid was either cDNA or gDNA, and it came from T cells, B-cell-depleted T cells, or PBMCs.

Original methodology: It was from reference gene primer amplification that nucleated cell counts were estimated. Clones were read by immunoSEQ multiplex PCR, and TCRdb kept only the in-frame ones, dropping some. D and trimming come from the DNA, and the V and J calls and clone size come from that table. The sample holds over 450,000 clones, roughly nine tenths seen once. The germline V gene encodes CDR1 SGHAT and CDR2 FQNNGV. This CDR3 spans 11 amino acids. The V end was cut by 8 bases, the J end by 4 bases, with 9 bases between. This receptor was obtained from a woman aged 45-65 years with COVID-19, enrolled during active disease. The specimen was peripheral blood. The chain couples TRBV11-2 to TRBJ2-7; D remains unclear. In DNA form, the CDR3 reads TGTGCCAGCGCGTCAGGTTACGAGCAGTACTTC. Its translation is CASASGYEQYF.